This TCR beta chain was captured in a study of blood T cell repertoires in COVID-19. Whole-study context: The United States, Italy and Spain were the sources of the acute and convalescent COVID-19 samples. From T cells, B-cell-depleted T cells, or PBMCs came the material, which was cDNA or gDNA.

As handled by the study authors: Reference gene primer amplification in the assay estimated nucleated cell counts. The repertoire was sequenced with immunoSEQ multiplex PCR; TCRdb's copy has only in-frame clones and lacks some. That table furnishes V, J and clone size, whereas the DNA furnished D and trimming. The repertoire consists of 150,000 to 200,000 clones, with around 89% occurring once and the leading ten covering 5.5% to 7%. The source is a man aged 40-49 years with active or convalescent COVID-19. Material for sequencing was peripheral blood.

The CDR3 DNA sequence: TGTGCCATCAAGATGGACAGTGTGAATTACGAGCAGTACTTC. This encodes CAIKMDSVNYEQYF. The chain employs TRBV10-3 and TRBJ2-7; D possibly corresponds to TRBD1 (6 bases). Trimming stripped 7 bases from V and 4 bases from J, with 17 bases between. Germline V gene lookup returns CDR1 ENHRY and CDR2 SYGVKD. The CDR3 covers 14 residues.